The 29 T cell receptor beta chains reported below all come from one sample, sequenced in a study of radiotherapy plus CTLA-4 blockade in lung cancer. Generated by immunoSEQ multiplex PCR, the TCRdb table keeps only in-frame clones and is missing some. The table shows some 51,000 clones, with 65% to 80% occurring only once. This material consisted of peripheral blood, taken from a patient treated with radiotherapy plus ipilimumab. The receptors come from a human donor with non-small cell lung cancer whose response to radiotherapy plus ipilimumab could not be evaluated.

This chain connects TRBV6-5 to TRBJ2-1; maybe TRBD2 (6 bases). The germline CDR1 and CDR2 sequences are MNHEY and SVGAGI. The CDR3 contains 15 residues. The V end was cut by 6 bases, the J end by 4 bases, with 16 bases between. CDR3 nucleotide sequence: TGTGCCAGCAGGCCCGGGGTAGCGGAATACAATGAGCAGTTCTTC. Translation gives CASRPGVAEYNEQFF.

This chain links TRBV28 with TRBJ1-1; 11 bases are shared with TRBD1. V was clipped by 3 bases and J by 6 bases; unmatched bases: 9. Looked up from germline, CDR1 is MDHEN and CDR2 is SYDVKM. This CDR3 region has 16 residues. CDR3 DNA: TGTGCCAGCAGTTTCACTAAAGGACAGGGGGCGGCTGAAGCTTTCTTT. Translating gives CASSFTKGQGAAEAFF.

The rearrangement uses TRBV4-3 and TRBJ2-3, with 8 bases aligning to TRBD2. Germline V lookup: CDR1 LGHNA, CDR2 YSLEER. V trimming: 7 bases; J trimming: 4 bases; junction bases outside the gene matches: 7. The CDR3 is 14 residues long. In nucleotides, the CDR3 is TGCGCCAGCACTGACGGACTAGCAGCAGATACGCAGTATTTT. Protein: CASTDGLAADTQYF.

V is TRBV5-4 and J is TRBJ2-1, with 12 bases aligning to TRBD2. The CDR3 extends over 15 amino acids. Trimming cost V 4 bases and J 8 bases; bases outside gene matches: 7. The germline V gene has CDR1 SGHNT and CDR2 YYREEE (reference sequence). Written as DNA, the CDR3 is TGTGCCAGCAGCACTAGGACTAGCGGGGTCCATGAGCAGTTCTTC. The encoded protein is CASSTRTSGVHEQFF.

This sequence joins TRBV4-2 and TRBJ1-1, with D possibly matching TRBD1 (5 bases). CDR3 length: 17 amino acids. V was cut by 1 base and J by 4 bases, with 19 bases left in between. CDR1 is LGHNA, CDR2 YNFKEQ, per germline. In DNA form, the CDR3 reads TGTGCCAGCAGCCAAGGGTCGTGGCTGGGGGGGGGCACTGAAGCTTTCTTT. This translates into CASSQGSWLGGGTEAFF.

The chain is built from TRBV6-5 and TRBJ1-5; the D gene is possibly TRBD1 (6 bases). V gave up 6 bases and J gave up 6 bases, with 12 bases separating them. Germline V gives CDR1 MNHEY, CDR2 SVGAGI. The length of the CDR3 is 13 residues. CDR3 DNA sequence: TGTGCCAGCAGGGGGACATGGGGTCAGCCCCAGCATTTT. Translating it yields CASRGTWGQPQHF.

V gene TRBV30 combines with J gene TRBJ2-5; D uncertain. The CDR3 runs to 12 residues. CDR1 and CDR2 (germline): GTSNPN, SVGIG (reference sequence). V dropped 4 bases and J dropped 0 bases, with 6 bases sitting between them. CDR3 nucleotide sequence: TGTGCCTGGACTCGGTACCAAGAGACCCAGTACTTC. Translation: CAWTRYQETQYF.

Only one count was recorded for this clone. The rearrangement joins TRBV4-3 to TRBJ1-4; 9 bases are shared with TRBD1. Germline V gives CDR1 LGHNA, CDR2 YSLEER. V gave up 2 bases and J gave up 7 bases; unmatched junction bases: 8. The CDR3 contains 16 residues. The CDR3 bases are TGCGCCAGCAGCCAACTACAGGGGGCGTCGGGTGAAAAACTGTTTTTT. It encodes CASSQLQGASGEKLFF.

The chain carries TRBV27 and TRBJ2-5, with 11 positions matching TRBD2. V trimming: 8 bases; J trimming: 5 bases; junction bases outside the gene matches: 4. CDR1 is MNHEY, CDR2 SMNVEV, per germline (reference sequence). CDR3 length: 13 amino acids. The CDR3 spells CASALAGVETQYF. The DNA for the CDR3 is TGTGCCAGCGCACTAGCGGGAGTGGAGACCCAGTACTTC.

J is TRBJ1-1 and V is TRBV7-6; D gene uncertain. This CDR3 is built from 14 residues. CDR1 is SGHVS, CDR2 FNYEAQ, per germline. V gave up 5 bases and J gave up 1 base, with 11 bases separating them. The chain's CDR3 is CASSRDFSNTEAFF. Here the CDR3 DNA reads TGTGCCAGCAGCCGAGACTTCTCGAACACTGAAGCTTTCTTT.

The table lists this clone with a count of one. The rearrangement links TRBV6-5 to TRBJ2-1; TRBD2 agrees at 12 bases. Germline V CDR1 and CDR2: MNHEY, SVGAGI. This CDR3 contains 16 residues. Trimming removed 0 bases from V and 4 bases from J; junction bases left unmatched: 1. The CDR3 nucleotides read TGTGCCAGCAGTTACTCCGGGACTAGCGGGTACAATGAGCAGTTCTTC. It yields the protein CASSYSGTSGYNEQFF.

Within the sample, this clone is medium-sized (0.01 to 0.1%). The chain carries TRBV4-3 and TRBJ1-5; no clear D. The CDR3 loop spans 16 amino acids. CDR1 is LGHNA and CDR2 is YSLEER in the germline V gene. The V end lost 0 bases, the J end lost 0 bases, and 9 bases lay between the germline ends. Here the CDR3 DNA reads TGCGCCAGCAGCCAAGAGGTAGACTATAGCAATCAGCCCCAGCATTTT. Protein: CASSQEVDYSNQPQHF.

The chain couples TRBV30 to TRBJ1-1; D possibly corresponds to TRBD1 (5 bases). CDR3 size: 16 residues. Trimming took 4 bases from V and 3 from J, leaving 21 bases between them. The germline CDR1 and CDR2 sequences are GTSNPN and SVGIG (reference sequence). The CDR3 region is CAWIYWGMAGHTEAFF. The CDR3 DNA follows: TGTGCCTGGATCTACTGGGGCATGGCGGGGCACACTGAAGCTTTCTTT.

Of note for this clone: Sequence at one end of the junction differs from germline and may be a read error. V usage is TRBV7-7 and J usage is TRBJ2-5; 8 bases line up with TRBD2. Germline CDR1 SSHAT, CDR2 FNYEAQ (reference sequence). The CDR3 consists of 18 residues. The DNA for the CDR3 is TGTGCTAGCAGCCCCCTCCTCGTGACGGGAGGGGACCAAGAGACCCAGTACTTC. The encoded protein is CASSPLLVTGGDQETQYF.

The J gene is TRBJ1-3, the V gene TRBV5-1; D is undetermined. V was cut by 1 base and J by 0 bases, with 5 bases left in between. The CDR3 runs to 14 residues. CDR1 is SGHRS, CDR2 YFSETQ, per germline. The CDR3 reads CASSLTSSGNTIYF. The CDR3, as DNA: TGCGCCAGCAGCTTGACATCCTCTGGAAACACCATATATTTT. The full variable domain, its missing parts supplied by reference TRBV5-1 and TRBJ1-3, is KAGVTQTPRYLIKTRGQQVTLSCSPISGHRSVSWYQQTPGQGLQFLFEYFSETQRNKGNFPGRFSGRQFSNSRSEMNVSTLELGDSALYLCASSLTSSGNTIYFGEGSWLTVV.

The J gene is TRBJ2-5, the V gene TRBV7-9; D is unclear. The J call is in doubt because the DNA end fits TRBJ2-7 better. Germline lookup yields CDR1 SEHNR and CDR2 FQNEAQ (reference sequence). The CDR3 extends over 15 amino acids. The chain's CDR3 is CASSPAIYSRYEQYF. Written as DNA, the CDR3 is TGTGCCAGCAGCCCAGCCATTTACAGTAGGTACGAGCAGTACTTC.

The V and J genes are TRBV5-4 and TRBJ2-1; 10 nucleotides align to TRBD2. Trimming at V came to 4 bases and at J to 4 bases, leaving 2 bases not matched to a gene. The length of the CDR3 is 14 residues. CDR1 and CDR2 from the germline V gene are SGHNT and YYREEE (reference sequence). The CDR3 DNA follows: TGTGCCAGCAGCCAGCGGGAGGGATACAATGAGCAGTTCTTC. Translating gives CASSQREGYNEQFF.

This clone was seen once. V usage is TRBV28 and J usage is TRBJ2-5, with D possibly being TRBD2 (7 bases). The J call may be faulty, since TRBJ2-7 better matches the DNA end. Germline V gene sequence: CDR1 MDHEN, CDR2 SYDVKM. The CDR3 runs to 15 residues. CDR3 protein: CASSLYGGASYEQYF. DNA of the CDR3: TGTGCCAGCAGTTTATATGGGGGGGCGAGCTACGAGCAGTACTTC.

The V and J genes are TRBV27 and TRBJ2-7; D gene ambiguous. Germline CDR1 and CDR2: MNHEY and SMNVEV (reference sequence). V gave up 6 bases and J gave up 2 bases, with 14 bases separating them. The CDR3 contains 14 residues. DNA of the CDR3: TGTGCCAGCAGAATGGCAAGTATCACCTACGAGCAGTACTTC. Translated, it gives CASRMASITYEQYF.

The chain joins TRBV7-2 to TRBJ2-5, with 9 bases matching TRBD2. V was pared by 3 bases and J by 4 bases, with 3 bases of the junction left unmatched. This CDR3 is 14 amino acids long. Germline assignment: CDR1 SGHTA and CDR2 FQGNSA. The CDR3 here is CASSFTTSGETQYF. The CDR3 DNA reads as TGTGCCAGCAGCTTTACGACTAGCGGAGAGACCCAGTACTTC.

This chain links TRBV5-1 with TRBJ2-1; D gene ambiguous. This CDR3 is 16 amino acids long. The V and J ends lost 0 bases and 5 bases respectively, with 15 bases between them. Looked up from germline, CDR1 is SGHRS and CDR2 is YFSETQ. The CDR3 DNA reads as TGCGCCAGCAGCTTGGAGTGGAGATCCCCTAACAATGAGCAGTTCTTC. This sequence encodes CASSLEWRSPNNEQFF. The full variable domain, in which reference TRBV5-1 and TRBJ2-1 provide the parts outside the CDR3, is KAGVTQTPRYLIKTRGQQVTLSCSPISGHRSVSWYQQTPGQGLQFLFEYFSETQRNKGNFPGRFSGRQFSNSRSEMNVSTLELGDSALYLCASSLEWRSPNNEQFFGPGTRLTVL.

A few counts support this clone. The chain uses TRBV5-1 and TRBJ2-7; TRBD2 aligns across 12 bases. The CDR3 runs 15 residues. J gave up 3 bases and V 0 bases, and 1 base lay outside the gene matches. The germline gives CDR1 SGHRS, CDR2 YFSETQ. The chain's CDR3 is CASSLGLAGDYEQYF. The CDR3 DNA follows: TGCGCCAGCAGCTTGGGACTAGCGGGAGACTACGAGCAGTACTTC.

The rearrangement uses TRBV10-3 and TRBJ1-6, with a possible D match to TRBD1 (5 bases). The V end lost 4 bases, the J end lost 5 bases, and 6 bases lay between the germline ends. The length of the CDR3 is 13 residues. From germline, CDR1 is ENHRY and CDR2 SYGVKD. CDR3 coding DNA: TGTGCCATCAGTGGACAGAATAATTCACCCCTCCACTTT. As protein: CAISGQNNSPLHF.

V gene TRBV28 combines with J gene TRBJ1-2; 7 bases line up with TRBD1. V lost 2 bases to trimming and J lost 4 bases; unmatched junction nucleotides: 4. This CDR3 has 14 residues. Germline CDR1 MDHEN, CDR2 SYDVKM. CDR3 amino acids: CASSLQTGIYGYTF. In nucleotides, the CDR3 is TGTGCCAGCAGTTTACAGACAGGGATCTATGGCTACACCTTC.

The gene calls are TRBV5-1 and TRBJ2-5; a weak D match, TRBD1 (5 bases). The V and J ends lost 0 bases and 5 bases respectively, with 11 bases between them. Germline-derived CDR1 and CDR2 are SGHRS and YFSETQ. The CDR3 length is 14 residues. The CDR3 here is CASSLAPGKETQYF. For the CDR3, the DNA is TGCGCCAGCAGCTTGGCCCCAGGGAAGGAGACCCAGTACTTC.

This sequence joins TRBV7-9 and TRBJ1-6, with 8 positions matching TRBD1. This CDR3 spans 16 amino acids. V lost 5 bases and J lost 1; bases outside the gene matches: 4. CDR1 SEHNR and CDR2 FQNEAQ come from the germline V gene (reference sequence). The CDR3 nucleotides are TGTGCCAGCAGCCCCGGACAGGGATCCTATAATTCACCCCTCCACTTT. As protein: CASSPGQGSYNSPLHF. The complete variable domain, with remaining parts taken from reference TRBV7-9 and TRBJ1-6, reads DTGVSQNPRHKITKRGQNVTFRCDPISEHNRLYWYRQTLGQGPEFLTYFQNEAQLEKSRLLSDRFSAERPKGSFSTLEIQRTEQGDSAMYLCASSPGQGSYNSPLHFGNGTRLTVT.

CDR3 nucleotides: TGTGCCAGCAGTTCCTTGGTGGGGGACAGGGGCGAGTCCTACAATGAGCAGTTCTTC. Its translation: CASSSLVGDRGESYNEQFF. The chain links TRBV28 to TRBJ2-1; 10 bases agree with TRBD1. V was clipped by 4 bases and J by 1 base; unmatched bases: 13. The length of the CDR3 is 19 residues. Germline V gene lookup returns CDR1 MDHEN and CDR2 SYDVKM.

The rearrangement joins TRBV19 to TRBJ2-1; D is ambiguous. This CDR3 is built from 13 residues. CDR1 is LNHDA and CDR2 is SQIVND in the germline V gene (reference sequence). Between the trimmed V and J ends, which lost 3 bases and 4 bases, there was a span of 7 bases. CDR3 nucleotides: TGTGCCAGTAGTATCCCCCCTTACAATGAGCAGTTCTTC. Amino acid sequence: CASSIPPYNEQFF. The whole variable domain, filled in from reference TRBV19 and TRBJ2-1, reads DGGITQSPKYLFRKEGQNVTLSCEQNLNHDAMYWYRQDPGQGLRLIYYSQIVNDFQKGDIAEGYSVSREKKESFPLTVTSAQKNPTAFYLCASSIPPYNEQFFGPGTRLTVL.

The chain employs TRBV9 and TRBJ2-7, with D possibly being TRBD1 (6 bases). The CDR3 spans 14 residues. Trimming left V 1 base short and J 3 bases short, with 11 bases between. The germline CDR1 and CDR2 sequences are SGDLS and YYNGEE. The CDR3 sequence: CASSVFSGDYEQYF. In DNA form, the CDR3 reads TGTGCCAGCAGCGTATTTTCAGGGGACTACGAGCAGTACTTC.